A single sample is the source of the 16 T cell receptor beta chains below, sequenced in a study of CD8+CD57+ T cells in acquired aplastic anemia. All sequencing subjects had displayed CD8+CD57+ cell expansion on flow cytometry. Genomic DNA, serving as template, underwent TCR beta VDJ and CDR3 profiling. TCRdb passed the reads through MiXCR, listing each CDR3 protein once. The table has approximately 300,000 distinct CDR3 sequences, roughly 53% seen once. Sequenced material: sorted CD4+, CD8+, or CD8+CD57+ T cells (not recorded which) from PBMCs. The receptors were gathered from a human donor with aplastic anemia.

The chain employs TRBV10-1 and TRBJ2-5; the D gene could be TRBD1 or TRBD2 (5 bases each). Germline assignment: CDR1 WNHNN and CDR2 SYGVQD (reference sequence). V dropped 2 bases and J dropped 4 bases, with 11 bases sitting between them. This CDR3 spans 14 amino acids. The CDR3, as DNA: TGCGCCAGCAGTGAGACAGGTGCGGGAGAGACCCAGTACTTC. This sequence encodes CASSETGAGETQYF.

This clonotype came up many times. The J gene is TRBJ2-3, the V gene TRBV20-1, with D possibly matching TRBD2 (5 bases). V was shortened by 4 bases and J by 0 bases, with 14 bases between the two germline ends. The CDR3 extends over 15 amino acids. Germline V gene sequence: CDR1 DFQATT, CDR2 SNEGSKA (reference sequence). Written as DNA, the CDR3 is TGCAGTGCTATAAAAGGGAGTCTTAGCACAGATACGCAGTATTTT. Its translation is CSAIKGSLSTDTQYF.

Worth noting for this clonotype: Since the CDR3 does not end with the conserved phenylalanine or tryptophan, this likely comes from a read error. The J gene is TRBJ2-3, the V gene TRBV7-6; D gene uncertain. V lost 0 bases and J lost 2, with 6 bases in between. Germline-derived CDR1 and CDR2 are SGHVS and FNYEAQ. The CDR3 length is 14 residues. CDR3: CASSLAAVTDTQYL. The CDR3 nucleotides read TGTGCCAGCAGCTTAGCGGCAGTCACAGATACGCAGTATCTT.

With regard to this clonotype: One end of the junction varies from germline; a read error may be responsible. The V and J genes are TRBV18 and TRBJ2-6, with a tentative D call TRBD1 (5 bases). The CDR3 contains 15 residues. Per the germline V gene, CDR1 is KGHSH and CDR2 is LQKENI. This CDR3 is CASSPRGSGANVRTF. In DNA form, the CDR3 reads TGTGCCAGCTCACCCCGTGGATCTGGGGCCAACGTCCGGACTTTC.

The chain is built from TRBV24-1 and TRBJ1-2, with D maybe TRBD1 (6 bases). The V and J ends lost 3 bases and 2 bases respectively, with 9 bases between them. Germline V gene data show CDR1 as KGHDR and CDR2 as SFDVKD. The CDR3 is 14 amino acids. The CDR3 sequence is CATSDTGRNYGYTF. CDR3 DNA: TGTGCCACCAGTGATACAGGGAGGAACTATGGCTACACCTTC.

The rearrangement links TRBV10-2 to TRBJ2-3; perhaps D is TRBD1 or TRBD2 (5 bases each). Trimming left V 3 bases short and J 9 bases short, with 19 bases between. This CDR3 comprises 15 residues. Germline V CDR1 and CDR2: WSHSY, SAAADI. The CDR3 region has the DNA TGCGCCAGCAGTGACCGGGACGGAACCGGTCGGACGCAGTATTTT. The encoded protein is CASSDRDGTGRTQYF.

This chain links TRBV20-1 with TRBJ2-1, with D perhaps TRBD1 or TRBD2 (5 bases each). The ends were cut back, 4 bases at V and 8 bases at J, with 21 bases in the middle. Looked up from germline, CDR1 is DFQATT and CDR2 is SNEGSKA (reference sequence). The CDR3 extends over 15 amino acids. The CDR3 bases are TGCAGTGCTATAAGTGCCGGCACACAGGACTATGAGCAGTTCTTC. Its protein is CSAISAGTQDYEQFF.

To note about this clonotype: Its ends do not fully match the called genes, so a read error is possible. The rearrangement links TRBV6-4 to TRBJ1-2; 7 bases map to TRBD1. This CDR3 is built from 15 residues. Germline V gene data show CDR1 as MRHNA and CDR2 as SNTAGT. The CDR3, as DNA: TGTGCCGGCAGTGACTTTCCGGGACAGTACTATGGCTACACCTTC. This translates into CAGSDFPGQYYGYTF.

Ten or more counts support this clonotype. The chain carries TRBV3-1 and TRBJ2-3, with 8 bases fitting TRBD2. The CDR3 loop spans 16 amino acids. The V segment lost 2 bases and the J segment 0 bases; nucleotides outside the gene matches: 4. CDR1 is LGHDT, CDR2 YNNKEL, per germline (reference sequence). CDR3 residues: CASSQLAGHSTDTQYF. The CDR3 DNA is TGTGCCAGCAGCCAACTAGCGGGCCATAGCACAGATACGCAGTATTTT.

The rearrangement links TRBV2 to TRBJ1-2; 10 bases map to TRBD1. This CDR3 region has 13 residues. V trimming: 5 bases; J trimming: 4 bases; junction bases outside the gene matches: 1. The V gene's germline CDR1 is SNHLY and CDR2 FYNNEI. The CDR3 spells CASSRDRGYGYTF. The CDR3 bases are TGTGCCAGCAGTCGGGACAGGGGCTATGGCTACACCTTC.

This chain uses TRBV11-2 with TRBJ2-7; TRBD2 matches 7 bases. Germline lookup yields CDR1 SGHAT and CDR2 FQNNGV. This CDR3 is built from 16 residues. J was trimmed by 0 bases and V by 0 bases; bases with no gene match: 5. CDR3 loop: CASSLDPGGTSYEQYF. For the CDR3, the DNA is TGTGCCAGCAGCTTAGATCCGGGGGGAACCTCCTACGAGCAGTACTTC.

This clonotype showed up just a few times. The V call is TRBV15, the J call TRBJ1-5; no definite D call. The V and J ends lost 1 base and 1 base respectively, with 5 bases between them. CDR1 and CDR2 (germline): LNHNV, YYDKDF (reference sequence). This CDR3 spans 14 amino acids. The CDR3 nucleotides are TGTGCCACCAGCAGAGTGGACAGCAATCAGCCCCAGCATTTT. Amino acids: CATSRVDSNQPQHF.

The chain is built from TRBV7-7 and TRBJ2-3; 7 bases are a match to TRBD2. The CDR3 consists of 16 residues. Germline lookup yields CDR1 SSHAT and CDR2 FNYEAQ (reference sequence). J was trimmed by 8 bases and V by 3 bases; bases with no gene match: 14. CDR3 residues: CASSLGVGGTSATQYF. In nucleotides, the CDR3 is TGTGCCAGCAGCTTGGGTGTGGGGGGGACCTCAGCTACGCAGTATTTT. The whole variable domain, remainder taken from reference TRBV7-7 and TRBJ2-3, is GAGVSQSPRYKVTKRGQDVTLRCDPISSHATLYWYQQALGQGPEFLTYFNYEAQPDKSGLPSDRFSAERPEGSISTLTIQRTEQRDSAMYRCASSLGVGGTSATQYFGPGTRLTVL.

The chain recombines TRBV29-1 with TRBJ2-5; TRBD2 matches 10 bases. Trimming took 3 bases from V and 7 from J; bases not matched to a gene: 8. This CDR3 is built from 14 residues. The germline CDR1 and CDR2 sequences are SQVTM and ANQGSEA. The CDR3 reads CSVDSSGGPGTQYF. The CDR3 DNA is TGCAGCGTTGATTCTAGCGGGGGCCCAGGGACCCAGTACTTC.

The chain joins TRBV7-9 to TRBJ2-7; a weak D match, TRBD1 (7 bases). V lost 3 bases, J lost 2 bases, and 14 bases lay in between. CDR1 and CDR2 from the germline V gene are SEHNR and FQNEAQ (reference sequence). The CDR3 is made up of 15 amino acids. This CDR3 reads CASSLRQGGAYEQYF. The CDR3 bases are TGTGCCAGCAGCTTGAGACAGGGAGGCGCCTACGAGCAGTACTTC.

CDR3 loop: CASRGGLRETQYF. The CDR3 DNA follows: TGTGCCAGCAGAGGGGGGCTGCGAGAGACCCAGTACTTC. The chain joins TRBV5-6 to TRBJ2-5; D may correspond to TRBD1 or TRBD2 (6 bases each). CDR3 length equals 13 residues. Germline CDR1 SGHDT, CDR2 YYEEEE. V lost 5 bases and J 4 bases, leaving 12 bases between the germline ends.